A single sample is the source of the 7 T cell receptor beta chains below, sequenced in a study of identical twins. TCRdb reanalysed the 5' RACE reads using MiXCR and keeps one entry per CDR3 protein. The sample lists just under 650,000 distinct CDR3 sequences, around 7.4% occurring once. This same sample was also taken into another study, of yellow fever vaccine responses in identical twins.

Material for sequencing was PBMCs. The receptors originated from a woman between 18 and 29 years old in good health.

This clonotype was seen a handful of times. This chain connects TRBV6-1 to TRBJ2-5, with D unclear. Trimming left V 6 bases short and J 2 bases short, with 16 bases between. The CDR3 extends over 15 amino acids. Per the germline V gene, CDR1 is MNHNS and CDR2 is SASEGT. CDR3 protein: CASSLLSGRQETQYF. DNA for the CDR3: TGTGCCAGCAGCCTCCTCTCGGGTAGGCAAGAGACCCAGTACTTC.

This clonotype has at least ten counts. V and J are TRBV7-9 and TRBJ2-7; no clear D. CDR1 and CDR2 (germline): SEHNR, FQNEAQ (reference sequence). V shed 3 bases and J shed 3 bases, with 6 bases lying between them. This CDR3 region has 12 residues. The CDR3 loop is CASSLEYYEQYF. CDR3 nucleotide sequence: TGTGCCAGCAGCTTGGAGTACTACGAGCAGTACTTC.

The rearrangement joins TRBV3-1 to TRBJ1-6; D gene ambiguous. Germline-derived CDR1 and CDR2 are LGHDT and YNNKEL (reference sequence). The CDR3 loop spans 16 amino acids. The V and J ends lost 0 bases and 0 bases respectively, with 6 bases between them. The CDR3 DNA follows: TGTGCCAGCAGCCAAGAAGGGAGCTCCTATAATTCACCCCTCCACTTT. Residues: CASSQEGSSYNSPLHF.

In its sample, this clonotype was seen many times. The chain is built from TRBV12-3 or TRBV12-4 and TRBJ2-2; D remains ambiguous. V was cut by 0 bases and J by 6 bases, with 8 bases left in between. This CDR3 has 14 residues. This CDR3 reads CASSLALGAGELFF. CDR3 DNA sequence: TGTGCCAGCAGTTTAGCGTTAGGAGCCGGGGAGCTGTTTTTT.

V gene TRBV5-1 combines with J gene TRBJ2-4; possibly TRBD2 for D (6 bases). V dropped 0 bases and J dropped 6 bases, with 13 bases sitting between them. This CDR3 region has 15 residues. The germline V gene has CDR1 SGHRS and CDR2 YFSETQ. CDR3 sequence: CASSLGEARGNIQYF. DNA of the CDR3: TGCGCCAGCAGCTTGGGGGAGGCCCGAGGAAACATTCAGTACTTC.

The table lists this clonotype with a few counts. The J gene is TRBJ2-1, the V gene TRBV4-2; 14 bases map to TRBD2. The CDR3 sequence is 16 residues long. CDR1 and CDR2 from the germline V gene are LGHNA and YNFKEQ. Germline trimming cut 4 bases from V and 5 bases from J; bases unmatched to any gene: 4. The CDR3 nucleotides are TGTGCCAGCAGCCCTCGGGGACTAGCGGGAGACAATGAGCAGTTCTTC. It encodes CASSPRGLAGDNEQFF.

This chain uses TRBV20-1 with TRBJ2-6, with no clear D. Germline V gives CDR1 DFQATT, CDR2 SNEGSKA (reference sequence). CDR3 length equals 15 residues. In DNA form, the CDR3 reads TGCAGCGCAACGCCCGTTGTTACTGGGGCCAACGTCCTGACTTTC. Translating it yields CSATPVVTGANVLTF.